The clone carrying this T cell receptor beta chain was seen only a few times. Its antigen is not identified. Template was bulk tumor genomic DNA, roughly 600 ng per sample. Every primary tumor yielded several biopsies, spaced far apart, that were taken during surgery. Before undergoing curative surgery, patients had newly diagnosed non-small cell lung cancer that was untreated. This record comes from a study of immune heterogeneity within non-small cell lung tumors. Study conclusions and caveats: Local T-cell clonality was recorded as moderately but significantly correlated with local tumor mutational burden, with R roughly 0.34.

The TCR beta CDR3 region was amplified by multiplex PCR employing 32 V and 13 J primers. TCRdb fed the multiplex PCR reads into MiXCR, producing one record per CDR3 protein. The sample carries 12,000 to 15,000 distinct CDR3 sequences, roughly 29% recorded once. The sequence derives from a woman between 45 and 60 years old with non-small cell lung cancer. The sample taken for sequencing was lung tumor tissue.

The CDR3: CASSLDYGGQPNTEAFF. The CDR3, as DNA: TGTGCCAGCAGCTTAGATTACGGGGGACAGCCAAACACTGAAGCTTTCTTT. This chain links TRBV11-3 with TRBJ1-1; 7 positions agree with TRBD1. The V segment lost 0 bases and the J segment 2 bases; nucleotides outside the gene matches: 9. CDR3 size: 17 residues. Looked up from germline, CDR1 is SGHNT and CDR2 is YENEEA. The full variable domain, rest sourced from reference TRBV11-3 and TRBJ1-1, is EAGVVQSPRYKIIEKKQPVAFWCNPISGHNTLYWYLQNLGQGPELLIRYENEEAVDDSQLPKDRFSAERLKGVDSTLKIQPAELGDSAVYLCASSLDYGGQPNTEAFFGQGTRLTVV.